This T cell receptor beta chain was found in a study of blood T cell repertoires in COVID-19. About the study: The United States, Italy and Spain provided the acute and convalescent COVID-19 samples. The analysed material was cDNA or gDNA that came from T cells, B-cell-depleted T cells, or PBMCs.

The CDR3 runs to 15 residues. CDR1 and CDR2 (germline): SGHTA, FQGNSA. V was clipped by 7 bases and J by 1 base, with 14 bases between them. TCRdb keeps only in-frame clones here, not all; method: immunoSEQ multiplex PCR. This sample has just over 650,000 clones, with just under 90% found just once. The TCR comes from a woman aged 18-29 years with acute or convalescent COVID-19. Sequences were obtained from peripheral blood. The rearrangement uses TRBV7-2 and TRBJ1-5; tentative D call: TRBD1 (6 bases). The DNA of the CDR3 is TGTGCCAGCACCTCGGGGGGGCTCAGCAATCAGCCCCAGCATTTT. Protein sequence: CASTSGGLSNQPQHF.